The source of this T cell receptor (beta chain) is a study of radiotherapy plus CTLA-4 blockade in lung cancer. TCRdb's copy holds only in-frame clones and misses some; the assay was immunoSEQ multiplex PCR. The sample contains about 78,000 clones, around 90% of which appear only once. The sample consisted of peripheral blood, taken from a patient treated with radiotherapy plus ipilimumab. This TCR derives from a human donor with non-small cell lung cancer who had stable disease on radiotherapy plus ipilimumab.

This chain's CDR3 is CASSLESSGFVTQYF. The DNA of the CDR3 is TGTGCCAGCAGTTTAGAGTCTAGCGGGTTTGTGACCCAGTACTTC. The chain combines TRBV27 with TRBJ2-5; 8 bases align to TRBD2. This CDR3 is built from 15 residues. V shed 2 bases, J shed 7 bases, and the junction held 9 bases outside the gene matches. Germline V gene sequence: CDR1 MNHEY, CDR2 SMNVEV (reference sequence).